This T cell receptor (beta chain) was retrieved from a study of Ad26.COV2.S vaccination and SARS-CoV-2 variants. In its sample, this clone was seen once. Some clones are missing from TCRdb's copy, which holds only in-frame ones; the method was immunoSEQ multiplex PCR. The data show 410,000 or so clones, 80% to 95% seen once. Treatment given: some 19 received Ad26.COV2.S at low or high dose, single or two shots; 5 received placebo; per-sample allocation not given. Sampling took place 63 days after the first vaccine or placebo injection. Boston hosted the donor, who was an adult aged 18-55 years. The specimen comprised peripheral blood, sampled in a trial of Ad26.COV2.S vaccine versus placebo. This TCR came from a person between 18 and 60 years old who received the Ad26.COV2.S COVID-19 vaccine or a placebo.

The CDR3 loop reads CASSLSGEVGEQYF. CDR3 nucleotide sequence: TGTGCCAGCAGCTTAAGTGGGGAGGTGGGCGAGCAGTACTTC. The chain employs TRBV7-9 and TRBJ2-7; D is perhaps TRBD2 (6 bases). The CDR3 runs 14 residues. In germline, CDR1 is SEHNR, CDR2 FQNEAQ (reference sequence). V dropped 2 bases and J dropped 6 bases, with 14 bases sitting between them.